This TCR beta chain was sequenced during a study of early T cells in non-severe SARS-CoV-2 infection. Study-wide background: Sequencing input comprised bulk RNA from unsorted whole blood; chain pairing was not available. Broader study findings: Reliance on VDJdb matching favored anti-spike CD8 responses; private and CD4 specificities were missed.

This clonotype was picked up a small number of times. The antigen remains undetermined. V trimming: 5 bases; J trimming: 2 bases; junction bases outside the gene matches: 3. The CDR3 contains 14 residues. CDR1 is SGHTA, CDR2 FQGNSA, per germline. Attachment of unique molecular identifiers was made to individual cDNA molecules. TCRdb ran MiXCR on the 5' RACE reads and lists one entry per CDR3 protein. The sample has around 59,000 distinct CDR3 sequences; more than 8.5% are singletons. This clonotype was obtained from an adult who was a healthcare worker with PCR-confirmed SARS-CoV-2 infection or an uninfected control (not recorded which). This chain links TRBV7-2 with TRBJ1-5, with 7 positions matching TRBD1. The sample was whole blood. CDR3 coding DNA: TGTGCCAGCAGCCGAGGACAGGGCAATCAGCCCCAGCATTTT. This sequence encodes CASSRGQGNQPQHF. Variable domain in full (rest from reference TRBV7-2 and TRBJ1-5): GAGVSQSPSNKVTEKGKDVELRCDPISGHTALYWYRQSLGQGLEFLIYFQGNSAPDKSGLPSDRFSAERTGGSVSTLTIQRTQQEDSAVYLCASSRGQGNQPQHFGDGTRLSIL.